This T cell receptor beta chain emerged from a study of CD8 T cells in ankylosing spondylitis. Study-wide results and caveats: Blood of patients with ankylosing spondylitis appeared to be characterized by a TCR beta motif of eight highly homologous variants.

A single record per CDR3 protein comes from TCRdb applying MiXCR to the 5' RACE reads. The sample has 670,000 or so distinct CDR3 sequences; 15% to 20% are singletons. In the case of this clonotype: The antigen is not known.

Germline V CDR1 and CDR2: MGHDK, SYGVNS. The V and J ends lost 4 bases and 2 bases respectively, with 11 bases between them. The CDR3 has 14 amino acids. Sample: blood, either unsorted or a sorted T cell fraction (not recorded which). The chain recombines TRBV25-1 with TRBJ1-2, with a tentative D call TRBD1 (5 bases). This TCR was sampled from a male donor with ankylosing spondylitis. The CDR3 sequence: CASSARDANYGYTF. DNA of the CDR3: TGTGCCAGCAGTGCAAGGGACGCAAACTATGGCTACACCTTC.